These 4 T cell receptor beta chains came from one sample sequenced in a study of blood T cell repertoires in COVID-19 (dated by TCRdb to 2019 to 2021). The library was prepared using the immunoSEQ multiplex PCR assay. The table comes from immuneACCESS by way of TCRdb, which keeps in-frame sequences with V and J called. Part of the clones is missing from these tables; in studies checked, under half for an unresolved V gene and the rest for unknown reasons. The sample has around 230,000 clones on record, approximately 86% of them singletons. The top ten hold 3% to 4% of the sample. Sequencing input: PBMCs or T cells enriched from blood (not recorded which). These receptors were obtained from a woman between 40 and 50 years old with acute COVID-19.

V usage is TRBV11-2 and J usage is TRBJ2-5; TRBD2 might be the D (7 bases). In germline, CDR1 is SGHAT, CDR2 FQNNGV. The CDR3 runs 14 residues. The V end was cut by 3 bases, the J end by 0 bases, with 8 bases between. Here the CDR3 reads CASSFGGHQETQYF. Written as DNA, the CDR3 is TGTGCCAGCAGCTTCGGGGGGCACCAAGAGACCCAGTACTTC.

This chain joins TRBV2 and TRBJ2-7; D is possibly TRBD2 (6 bases). CDR1 and CDR2 from the germline V gene are SNHLY and FYNNEI. Trimming took 6 bases from V and 4 from J, leaving 7 bases between them. CDR3 length: 11 amino acids. Here the CDR3 DNA reads TGTGCCAGCAGAGCGGGTTACGAGCAGTACTTC. Its protein product is CASRAGYEQYF. Looking up the rest from reference TRBV2 and TRBJ2-7 gives the full variable domain: EPEVTQTPSHQVTQMGQEVILRCVPISNHLYFYWYRQILGQKVEFLVSFYNNEISEKSEIFDDQFSVERPDGSNFTLKIRSTKLEDSAMYFCASRAGYEQYFGPGTRLTVT.

This chain links TRBV6-5 with TRBJ2-5, with D perhaps TRBD2 (5 bases). This CDR3 region has 13 residues. V was cut by 7 bases and J by 4 bases, with 13 bases left in between. Germline CDR1 is MNHEY and CDR2 is SVGAGI. CDR3: CASTSPGGETQYF. The CDR3 DNA sequence: TGTGCCAGCACATCCCCCGGAGGAGAGACCCAGTACTTC.

The J gene is TRBJ2-2, the V gene TRBV10-1; the D gene is possibly TRBD2 (6 bases). V was pared by 1 base and J by 4 bases, with 13 bases between. From germline, CDR1 is WNHNN and CDR2 SYGVQD (reference sequence). CDR3 size: 16 residues. The CDR3 protein is CASSEFSGVATGELFF. The DNA of the CDR3 is TGCGCCAGCAGTGAGTTTTCGGGGGTGGCCACCGGGGAGCTGTTTTTT.